Following are 18 T cell receptor beta chains from one sample sequenced in a study of T cell responses to AZD1222 COVID-19 vaccine. Sequencing was performed with immunoSEQ multiplex PCR; in TCRdb, only in-frame clones are kept and a portion is missing. Of some 150,000 clones listed, about 91% are singletons. This sample comprised peripheral blood, obtained 28 days after the second AZD1222 dose. The receptors come from an adult who received the AZD1222 COVID-19 vaccine.

The chain uses TRBV2 and TRBJ1-5, with D perhaps matching TRBD1 (6 bases). CDR3 length: 14 amino acids. Trimming removed 1 base at V and 8 bases at J, with 12 bases between. Per the germline V gene, CDR1 is SNHLY and CDR2 is FYNNEI. The CDR3 spells CASSEVNRVEPQHF. Here the CDR3 DNA reads TGTGCCAGCAGTGAAGTGAACAGGGTGGAGCCCCAGCATTTT.

The chain couples TRBV30 to TRBJ1-3, with 9 bases identical to TRBD1. Germline CDR1 and CDR2: GTSNPN and SVGIG (reference sequence). V shed 4 bases, J shed 2 bases, and the junction held 3 bases outside the gene matches. The CDR3 is 14 residues long. The CDR3 DNA follows: TGTGCCTGGACACAGGGGGCACCTGGAAACACCATATATTTT. Translating it yields CAWTQGAPGNTIYF.

The V call is TRBV27, the J call TRBJ1-2; D not certain. Germline V gene sequence: CDR1 MNHEY, CDR2 SMNVEV (reference sequence). The CDR3 runs to 15 residues. V shed 5 bases and J shed 0 bases, with 13 bases lying between them. The CDR3 sequence is CASSPGRSANYGYTF. CDR3 coding DNA: TGTGCCAGCAGTCCAGGACGGTCAGCTAACTATGGCTACACCTTC.

The chain employs TRBV2 and TRBJ2-2; D might be TRBD1 (6 bases). The length of the CDR3 is 13 residues. CDR1 and CDR2 (germline): SNHLY, FYNNEI. The ends were cut back, 6 bases at V and 5 bases at J, with 10 bases in the middle. The CDR3 coding sequence is TGTGCCAGCAGGGACAGCTTTACCGGGGAGCTGTTTTTT. It specifies CASRDSFTGELFF.

V gene TRBV4-1 combines with J gene TRBJ2-1, with D perhaps assigned TRBD1 or TRBD2 (6 bases each). Looked up from germline, CDR1 is MGHRA and CDR2 is YSYEKL. Trimming removed 5 bases at V and 1 base at J, with 12 bases between. There are 15 residues in the CDR3. This CDR3 reads CASSKTGRSYNEQFF. The CDR3 DNA reads as TGCGCCAGCAGCAAAACAGGGAGGTCCTACAATGAGCAGTTCTTC.

The chain combines TRBV21-1 with TRBJ2-4; the table's TRBD2 call for D was not verified on the DNA. TRBV21-1 counts as a pseudogene. The CDR3 sequence is 16 residues long. Here the CDR3 reads CASSTTSGLAKNIQYF. Written as DNA, the CDR3 is TGTGCCAGCAGTACGACTAGCGGTCTAGCCAAAAACATTCAGTACTTC.

The CDR3 DNA follows: TGTGCCAGCAGTTCAGCCGGACAGGCGACCTACGAGCAGTACTTC. This sequence encodes CASSSAGQATYEQYF. The genes are TRBV28 and TRBJ2-7; the match to TRBD1 covers 7 bases. Trimming took 4 bases from V and 2 from J; bases not matched to a gene: 8. This CDR3 comprises 15 residues. CDR1 and CDR2 (germline): MDHEN, SYDVKM.

This chain joins TRBV12-3 or TRBV12-4 and TRBJ1-5; weak D call: TRBD1 (5 bases). Trimming removed 2 bases from V and 5 bases from J, with 7 bases in between. The CDR3 length is 13 residues. The CDR3 coding sequence is TGTGCCAGCAGTTTATGGGGGGATCAGCCCCAGCATTTT. It translates to CASSLWGDQPQHF.

The chain uses TRBV19 and TRBJ1-5, with 7 bases aligning to TRBD1. The CDR3 is made up of 13 amino acids. V lost 8 bases to trimming and J lost 6 bases; unmatched junction nucleotides: 7. Germline assignment: CDR1 LNHDA and CDR2 SQIVND (reference sequence). CDR3 loop: CASGRQGSQPQHF. DNA of the CDR3: TGTGCCAGTGGGAGACAGGGTTCTCAGCCCCAGCATTTT.

DNA for the CDR3: TGTGCCAGCAGCTTGAGTGTCCCCGGCACAGATACGCAGTATTTT. Its translation is CASSLSVPGTDTQYF. V and J are TRBV7-3 and TRBJ2-3; D gene unclear. The CDR3 consists of 15 residues. Germline CDR1 reads SGHTA; CDR2 reads FQGTGA. The V and J ends lost 3 bases and 1 base respectively, with 11 bases between them. Complete variable domain (other parts from reference TRBV7-3 and TRBJ2-3): GAGVSQTPSNKVTEKGKYVELRCDPISGHTALYWYRQSLGQGPEFLIYFQGTGAADDSGLPNDRFFAVRPEGSVSTLKIQRTERGDSAVYLCASSLSVPGTDTQYFGPGTRLTVL.

The chain has TRBV7-9 and TRBJ1-2; D perhaps matches TRBD1 (5 bases). The length of the CDR3 is 13 residues. Looked up from germline, CDR1 is SEHNR and CDR2 is FQNEAQ (reference sequence). The V gene lost 3 bases and the J gene lost 6 bases, with 11 bases spanning the gap. CDR3 in amino acids: CASSLGQGNGYTF. Written as DNA, the CDR3 is TGTGCCAGCAGCTTGGGCCAGGGTAATGGCTACACCTTC.

The chain recombines TRBV7-2 with TRBJ2-7, with 8 bases aligning to TRBD2. The CDR3 totals 14 residues. Germline assignment: CDR1 SGHTA and CDR2 FQGNSA. Trimming at V came to 6 bases and at J to 2 bases, leaving 6 bases not matched to a gene. This chain's CDR3 is CASSFSGIPYEQYF. The CDR3 DNA is TGTGCCAGCAGTTTTAGCGGGATACCCTACGAGCAGTACTTC.

The gene calls are TRBV18 and TRBJ2-4, with TRBD2 identical over 9 bases. J was trimmed by 2 bases and V by 2 bases; bases with no gene match: 7. Germline values: CDR1 KGHSH, CDR2 LQKENI. The CDR3 has 17 amino acids. DNA for the CDR3: TGTGCCAGCTCACCAGGGAATAGCGGGAGCCCCAAAAACATTCAGTACTTC. It codes for CASSPGNSGSPKNIQYF.

This clone was recorded only once. The V call is TRBV28, the J call TRBJ1-4, with no clear D. The CDR3 runs to 16 residues. In germline, CDR1 is MDHEN, CDR2 SYDVKM. V was cut by 4 bases and J by 7 bases, with 19 bases left in between. CDR3 region: CASSSTPVVAGEKLFF. CDR3 bases: TGTGCCAGCAGTTCGACCCCCGTCGTTGCGGGTGAAAAACTGTTTTTT.

The rearrangement uses TRBV20-1 and TRBJ2-7; D unclear. The CDR3 totals 9 residues. CDR1 and CDR2 (germline): DFQATT, SNEGSKA (reference sequence). The V gene lost 3 bases and the J gene lost 3 bases, with 0 bases spanning the gap. CDR3 nucleotide sequence: TGCAGTGCTAGCTACGAGCAGTACTTC. Protein: CSASYEQYF.

This clone was seen just once. The rearrangement joins TRBV27 to TRBJ2-1; weak D call: TRBD2 (5 bases). Germline V gene lookup returns CDR1 MNHEY and CDR2 SMNVEV (reference sequence). CDR3 length: 15 amino acids. V shed 3 bases and J shed 10 bases, with 19 bases lying between them. DNA of the CDR3: TGTGCCAGCAGTTTCTTGCAGAGCGGAAAGATGGAGCAGTTCTTC. It codes for CASSFLQSGKMEQFF.

The sample holds one count of this clone. This rearrangement joins TRBV30 to TRBJ1-1; maybe TRBD1 (5 bases). This CDR3 has 13 amino acids. Trimming pared 2 bases from V and 6 bases from J, leaving 13 bases between. Germline lookup yields CDR1 GTSNPN and CDR2 SVGIG (reference sequence). The CDR3 here is CAWSPDMRAEAFF. CDR3 DNA: TGTGCCTGGAGTCCGGACATGAGGGCTGAAGCTTTCTTT.

A note on this clone: The identical CDR3 is also encoded by other nucleotide sequences in the sample. The chain is built from TRBV28 and TRBJ1-5; the D is unclear. Germline V gives CDR1 MDHEN, CDR2 SYDVKM. With 3 bases removed from V and 4 bases from J, the gap between germline ends came to 10 bases. The CDR3 loop spans 14 amino acids. The CDR3 loop reads CASSLGRPNQPQHF. The CDR3 DNA is TGTGCCAGCAGTTTGGGAAGGCCGAATCAGCCCCAGCATTTT. Complete variable domain (other parts from reference TRBV28 and TRBJ1-5): DVKVTQSSRYLVKRTGEKVFLECVQDMDHENMFWYRQDPGLGLRLIYFSYDVKMKEKGDIPEGYSVSREKKERFSLILESASTNQTSMYLCASSLGRPNQPQHFGDGTRLSIL.